The T cell receptor beta chain described here comes from a study of blood T cells in healthy people across ages. With respect to this clonotype: Its antigen is still unknown.

Germline lookup yields CDR1 MNHEY and CDR2 SMNVEV (reference sequence). The ends lost 5 bases at V and 7 bases at J; junction bases unmatched: 4. This CDR3 is 12 amino acids long. It was with a sample-barcoded 5' primer and a J-beta primer mix that a second PCR of roughly 7 to 12 cycles was run. TCRdb re-analysed the 5' RACE reads in MiXCR, keeping a single row per CDR3 protein. The data show 1.5 million to 2 million distinct CDR3 sequences, about 30% seen once. Study outcomes and limitations: Whereas aged donors had fewer naive CD4+ cells, long-lived donors had more of them and higher diversity. TCR beta diversity tracked closely with naive T cell percentage.

The source material was blood. The rearrangement uses TRBV27 and TRBJ1-1, with 7 positions matching TRBD1. The sequence was obtained from a woman in her thirties in good health. CDR3 nucleotides: TGTGCCAGCAGTCCCTGGACAGGTGAAGCTTTCTTT. Encoded protein: CASSPWTGEAFF.